The clone carrying this T cell receptor beta chain occurred once. Its antigen is undetermined. Data came from immunoSEQ multiplex PCR; TCRdb stores just in-frame clones and leaves some out. The repertoire consists of 15,000 to 20,000 clones, with around 90% occurring once and the leading ten covering about 72%. With V trimmed by 6 bases and J by 3 bases, 11 bases remained unmatched. This CDR3 has 17 amino acids. Germline V gives CDR1 MNHEY, CDR2 SMNVEV (reference sequence). The data derive from a study of OX40 agonist ivuxolimab in advanced cancers. Study at large: An anti-OX40 (CD134) antibody with agonistic activity, ivuxolimab, was administered to patients. Under the entry rules, prior anti-PD-1, anti-PD-L1 or anti-CTLA-4 therapy was allowed, and approximately 40% had some.

Study-wide results and caveats: CD4+ T cells averaged fewer expanded clones than CD8+ T cells. The CD4+ and CD8+ T cells in the blood had expanded clonally by week 6 at 0.1 to 3.0 mg/kg.

The source was CD4+ or CD8+ T cells sorted from blood, collected in a trial of the OX40 agonist ivuxolimab. V gene TRBV27 combines with J gene TRBJ2-1; 10 bases are shared with TRBD2. The receptor comes from an adult with an advanced solid tumor such as melanoma, head and neck, liver or kidney cancer. In nucleotides, the CDR3 is TGTGCCAGCAGCTGGACTAGCGGACCGTATCACTACAATGAGCAGTTCTTC. Translating it yields CASSWTSGPYHYNEQFF.